These 22 T cell receptor beta chains came from one sample sequenced in a study of cytomegalovirus exposure and HLA in healthy donors. PCR was performed using 60 Vbeta and 13 Jbeta primers. TCRdb's copy holds only in-frame clones and misses some; the assay was immunoSEQ multiplex PCR. The profile covers 70,000 to 100,000 clones, with about 80% appearing a single time and 20% to 30% taken by the ten largest. The sample taken for sequencing was PBMCs. The origin of the receptors is a woman between 45 and 60 years old in good health and CMV-seropositive.

The chain has TRBV6-6 and TRBJ2-5; no definite D call. V lost 6 bases to trimming and J lost 5 bases, with 16 bases between them. CDR3 size: 14 residues. The germline CDR1 and CDR2 sequences are MNHNY and SVGAGI (reference sequence). CDR3 residues: CASSKRLTGETQYF. DNA for the CDR3: TGTGCCAGCAGCAAACGACTGACTGGGGAGACCCAGTACTTC.

To note about this clone: The junction shows a germline mismatch at one end, possibly a read error. The J gene is TRBJ1-1, the V gene TRBV7-9; TRBD1 is a possible D gene (6 bases). Germline assignment: CDR1 SEHNR and CDR2 FQNEAQ (reference sequence). The CDR3 loop spans 16 amino acids. The CDR3 nucleotides read TGTTCCAGCAGCCTGAGGGGGGGGGAGGAGAACACTGAAGCTTTCTTT. Translating it yields CSSSLRGGEENTEAFF.

The J gene is TRBJ2-4, the V gene TRBV2; 7 bases fit TRBD2. This CDR3 region has 14 residues. CDR1 and CDR2 (germline): SNHLY, FYNNEI. The V segment lost 5 bases and the J segment 8 bases; nucleotides outside the gene matches: 9. CDR3 bases: TGTGCCAGCAGTAGGGGCCCCACTAGCGACATTCAGTACTTC. This encodes CASSRGPTSDIQYF.

The chain carries TRBV2 and TRBJ2-1; 9 bases line up with TRBD1. CDR1 is SNHLY, CDR2 FYNNEI, per germline. The CDR3 length is 15 residues. The ends lost 6 bases at V and 6 bases at J; junction bases unmatched: 9. The CDR3 here is CASSPQGTGSNEQFF. In nucleotides, the CDR3 is TGTGCCAGCAGCCCTCAAGGGACAGGGTCCAATGAGCAGTTCTTC.

This clone was counted a few times. The rearrangement links TRBV5-1 to TRBJ1-1; 7 nucleotides match TRBD1. The CDR3 length is 15 residues. V gave up 3 bases and J gave up 3 bases; unmatched junction bases: 8. The germline V gene has CDR1 SGHRS and CDR2 YFSETQ. The CDR3 here is CASSSHGTGDTEAFF. The CDR3 DNA reads as TGCGCCAGCAGCTCGCATGGAACAGGGGACACTGAAGCTTTCTTT.

The chain employs TRBV2 and TRBJ1-4; D gene uncertain. V dropped 6 bases and J dropped 5 bases, with 16 bases sitting between them. This CDR3 spans 15 amino acids. From germline, CDR1 is SNHLY and CDR2 FYNNEI. The CDR3 sequence: CASRPLGTLNEKLFF. CDR3 in DNA: TGTGCCAGCAGGCCCTTGGGCACGCTCAATGAAAAACTGTTTTTT. Full variable domain (outside the CDR3, taken from reference TRBV2 and TRBJ1-4): EPEVTQTPSHQVTQMGQEVILRCVPISNHLYFYWYRQILGQKVEFLVSFYNNEISEKSEIFDDQFSVERPDGSNFTLKIRSTKLEDSAMYFCASRPLGTLNEKLFFGSGTQLSVL.

The chain uses TRBV28 and TRBJ2-1; D gene uncertain. Germline assignment: CDR1 MDHEN and CDR2 SYDVKM. The CDR3 length is 11 residues. V lost 3 bases and J 5 bases, leaving 2 bases between the germline ends. The DNA for the CDR3 is TGTGCCAGCAGTTTTAACAATGAGCAGTTCTTC. This encodes CASSFNNEQFF.

The chain uses TRBV19 and TRBJ2-3; weak D call: TRBD2 (6 bases). Germline V lookup: CDR1 LNHDA, CDR2 SQIVND (reference sequence). V dropped 10 bases and J dropped 3 bases, with 23 bases sitting between them. The CDR3 is 16 residues long. The CDR3 region is CATQEPRRARTDTQYF. CDR3 in DNA: TGTGCCACCCAAGAACCCCGGAGGGCAAGGACAGATACGCAGTATTTT.

This chain connects TRBV6-5 to TRBJ1-1; D perhaps matches TRBD1 (6 bases). The V gene lost 0 bases and the J gene lost 4 bases, with 9 bases spanning the gap. The CDR3 covers 14 residues. Germline CDR1 and CDR2: MNHEY and SVGAGI. CDR3 loop: CASSYSGAGTEAFF. The CDR3 nucleotides read TGTGCCAGCAGTTACTCGGGGGCAGGCACTGAAGCTTTCTTT.

This clone has a handful of counts. For the CDR3, the DNA is TGTGCCAGCAGTGTCCAAGGACAGAGCTACAATGAGCAGTTCTTC. This gives the protein CASSVQGQSYNEQFF. The V gene is TRBV2, the J gene TRBJ2-1, with TRBD1 as a possible D gene (6 bases). In germline, CDR1 is SNHLY, CDR2 FYNNEI. The CDR3 length is 15 residues. Trimming cost V 4 bases and J 3 bases, with 13 bases left between them.

This clone has only one observation. V usage is TRBV11-2 and J usage is TRBJ2-3, with D possibly TRBD1 on 5 matching bases. Per germline, CDR1 SGHAT and CDR2 FQNNGV. The V and J ends lost 1 base and 8 bases respectively, with 13 bases between them. This CDR3 has 14 amino acids. The CDR3 is CASSLGQEGVTQYF. CDR3 nucleotide sequence: TGTGCCAGCAGCTTAGGCCAGGAAGGGGTTACGCAGTATTTT. The variable domain in full, completed from reference TRBV11-2 and TRBJ2-3, reads EAGVAQSPRYKIIEKRQSVAFWCNPISGHATLYWYQQILGQGPKLLIQFQNNGVVDDSQLPKDRFSAERLKGVDSTLKIQPAKLEDSAVYLCASSLGQEGVTQYFGPGTRLTVL.

This chain links TRBV5-6 with TRBJ2-5; 9 bases match TRBD2. This CDR3 is built from 14 residues. Germline trimming cut 2 bases from V and 5 bases from J; bases unmatched to any gene: 4. Per germline, CDR1 SGHDT and CDR2 YYEEEE. The CDR3 spells CASSFSGGSETQYF. CDR3 nucleotide sequence: TGTGCCAGCAGCTTTAGCGGGGGTAGTGAGACCCAGTACTTC.

This clone came up a few times. The chain links TRBV5-8 to TRBJ2-2, with D hard to call. V was clipped by 4 bases and J by 5 bases, with 9 bases between them. The CDR3 runs to 13 residues. Germline loops: CDR1 SGHTS, CDR2 YDEGEE. This chain's CDR3 is CASSQSMTGELFF. The CDR3 DNA reads as TGTGCCAGCAGCCAGTCCATGACCGGGGAGCTGTTTTTT.

This clone occurred a few times. The chain is built from TRBV6-6 and TRBJ1-1; TRBD1 is a possible D gene (5 bases). The CDR3 spans 11 residues. The germline V gene encodes CDR1 MNHNY and CDR2 SVGAGI (reference sequence). The V end lost 6 bases, the J end lost 3 bases, and 5 bases lay between the germline ends. The CDR3 DNA is TGTGCCAGCAGAGGGGACACTGAAGCTTTCTTT. This translates into CASRGDTEAFF.

The rearrangement links TRBV2 to TRBJ1-2, with D unclear. The ends were cut back, 0 bases at V and 1 base at J, with 6 bases in the middle. The CDR3 has 14 residues. Germline lookup yields CDR1 SNHLY and CDR2 FYNNEI. The CDR3 here is CASSEAGYNYGYTF. The CDR3 DNA is TGTGCCAGCAGTGAAGCGGGCTATAACTATGGCTACACCTTC.

The CDR3 DNA follows: TGTGCCAGCAGCTCTGGGCCTTTTACGAAGCAGTACGTC. As protein: CASSSGPFTKQYV. The chain joins TRBV5-5 to TRBJ2-7, with D unresolved. CDR1 is SGHKS, CDR2 YYEKEE, per germline (reference sequence). V lost 3 bases and J 8 bases, leaving 15 bases between the germline ends. This CDR3 contains 13 residues.

CDR3 residues: CASSRTGTSGGVETQYF. The CDR3 bases are TGCGCCAGCAGCCGTACCGGGACTAGCGGGGGGGTAGAGACCCAGTACTTC. The chain couples TRBV5-1 to TRBJ2-5; 16 positions agree with TRBD2. The germline gives CDR1 SGHRS, CDR2 YFSETQ. CDR3 length: 17 amino acids. V gave up 4 bases and J gave up 4 bases; unmatched junction bases: 7.

The rearrangement uses TRBV6-1 and TRBJ2-2; weak D call: TRBD1 (5 bases). The CDR3 length is 14 residues. Germline CDR1 MNHNS, CDR2 SASEGT. V gave up 3 bases and J gave up 6 bases, with 11 bases separating them. This CDR3 reads CASSDIMGPGELFF. Written as DNA, the CDR3 is TGTGCCAGCAGTGACATCATGGGGCCCGGGGAGCTGTTTTTT.

The CDR3 sequence is CASSPLSSANTGELFF. For the CDR3, the DNA is TGCGCCAGCAGCCCCCTCTCCAGCGCGAACACCGGGGAGCTGTTTTTT. The V gene is TRBV5-1, the J gene TRBJ2-2; D is unclear. Trimming took off 4 bases at V and 0 bases at J, with 13 bases between the two ends. The germline V gene encodes CDR1 SGHRS and CDR2 YFSETQ. The CDR3 has 16 residues.

The chain joins TRBV6-5 to TRBJ1-2; 7 nucleotides match TRBD1. Germline loops: CDR1 MNHEY, CDR2 SVGAGI. This CDR3 region has 13 residues. J was trimmed by 8 bases and V by 3 bases; bases with no gene match: 6. The CDR3 DNA reads as TGTGCCAGCAGTTATCGACAGGGAGGAGGCTACACCTTC. It codes for CASSYRQGGGYTF.

This clone was detected only a few times. V is TRBV2 and J is TRBJ1-2; D remains ambiguous. The CDR3 runs 14 residues. The V gene's germline CDR1 is SNHLY and CDR2 FYNNEI. The ends were cut back, 6 bases at V and 2 bases at J, with 13 bases in the middle. The DNA for the CDR3 is TGTGCCAGCAGCGAATGGACGGGAAACTATGGCTACACCTTC. Translation gives CASSEWTGNYGYTF.

The chain employs TRBV5-5 and TRBJ1-3; 7 bases align to TRBD1. Trimming at V came to 3 bases and at J to 0 bases, leaving 6 bases not matched to a gene. CDR3 length: 16 amino acids. The germline V gene encodes CDR1 SGHKS and CDR2 YYEKEE (reference sequence). The CDR3 is CASSSHRGDSGNTIYF. The CDR3 DNA reads as TGTGCCAGCAGCTCTCACAGGGGCGACTCTGGAAACACCATATATTTT.